This T cell receptor beta chain was recovered during a study of cytomegalovirus exposure and HLA in healthy donors. The study, taken as a whole, reports: There were a few CMV-associated chains whose specificity for CMV antigens was confirmed in vitro. Listed as cytomegalovirus-associated were 170 or so TCR beta chains.

In the case of this clone: As yet, its antigen is unknown.

Produced via immunoSEQ multiplex PCR; TCRdb's table is partial and in-frame only. This sample has roughly 250,000 clones, with about 86% found just once. The sequencing input was PBMCs. The sequence derives from a young woman in good health and CMV-seropositive.

This chain's CDR3 is CASSLIRGPIYNEQFF. The CDR3 DNA reads as TGTGCCAGCAGTTTAATCAGGGGCCCCATATACAATGAGCAGTTCTTC. The chain carries TRBV28 and TRBJ2-1, with D maybe TRBD1 (6 bases). Germline V gene sequence: CDR1 MDHEN, CDR2 SYDVKM. The CDR3 sequence is 16 residues long. V was cut by 2 bases and J by 4 bases, with 15 bases left in between.